This T cell receptor beta chain emerged from a study of T cells in Graves' hyperthyroidism and ophthalmopathy (dated by TCRdb to between 2017 and 2020). Concerning the study at large: Peripheral blood samples were taken at the time of initial diagnosis, prior to any treatment. Prospective prediction of ophthalmopathy was tested in an independent validation cohort consisting of 18 to 20 hyperthyroidism patients and 17 patients who later progressed to ophthalmopathy. For training and testing, the approximately 92 patients in the discovery cohort were randomly divided in a 7:3 ratio. In addition, the study compared T-cell repertoires in thyroid tissue and in blood from roughly 6 Graves' hyperthyroidism patients. Once sampling was done, hyperthyroidism patients were given methimazole at a starting dose of 30 mg daily, whereas ophthalmopathy patients were given high-dose intravenous methylprednisolone. According to the paper, TCR Vbeta CDR3 sequencing was carried out on about 140 peripheral blood samples, which came from 40 to 45 ophthalmopathy, around 75 hyperthyroidism and roughly 17 progressor patients. TCR V-J signatures able to tell the groups apart were searched for in a discovery cohort of 90 to 100 patients, of whom more than 40 had Graves' ophthalmopathy and 55 to 65 had stable Graves' hyperthyroidism.

Beyond this particular receptor, the publication reports: Most expanded thyroid clonotypes (frequency above 0.001) were also detected in blood, a finding suggesting that blood repertoires may reflect thyroid immune responses. Ophthalmopathy was separated from stable hyperthyroidism by a 13 V-J signature model, with about 88% sensitivity and approximately 84% specificity obtained in cross-validation and 80%/75% obtained in testing. In validation, the model predicted progression to ophthalmopathy a median of 6.5 months before onset, with 65% to 71% sensitivity and roughly 79% specificity. Sample size was not statistically predetermined, and blinding of investigators to group allocation was not performed.

The sample holds a few counts of this clonotype. The specificity of this receptor is unknown. The input lacks base qualities; no much larger clone sits a single base away. The germline V gene (reference sequence) supplies CDR1 SGHKS and CDR2 YYEKEE. V drops 3 bases and J drops 0 bases, leaving 9 bases in between. The CDR3 holds 14 amino acids from the cysteine to the phenylalanine. CDR3 DNA is the only sequence kept; it has 42 bases, read in frame from the first base. Hyperthyroidism patients were aged 18 to 65 years and newly diagnosed, with disease duration of less than 2 months. Exclusion was applied to patients with uncontrolled infections, other autoimmune diseases, pregnancy or lactation. Diagnoses relied on clinical symptoms, serum thyroxine and TRAb, thyroid ultrasound and orbital computed tomography. For progressor patients, blood was drawn at the first diagnosis of hyperthyroidism, before any ophthalmopathy symptoms had appeared. Ficoll-Paque density gradient centrifugation was used to isolate PBMCs from about 9 ml of fresh peripheral blood. Progressor patients were initially diagnosed with Graves' hyperthyroidism and developed ophthalmopathy during follow-up. Total RNA was extracted using Trizol reagent, and RNA quality was assessed on an Agilent 2100 Bioanalyzer.

The TCR beta CDR3 regions were amplified from the RNA transcripts. A first-round RT-PCR of the TCR CDR3 used the HTBI primer set with the Qiagen OneStep RT-PCR kit. Libraries were constructed in a second round of multiplex PCR, after which size selection and purification were performed. Sequencing of the libraries was done on an Illumina HiSeq2000 using paired-end 100 bp reads. Per the original workflow: Raw data were processed with SOAPnuke, discarding reads with adapters, uncalled bases, mean Phred below 15, or no exact constant-primer or identifier match. High-quality paired reads were merged with COPE v1.2.5, and unique nucleotide sequences were defined as clonotypes. Clonotypes were aligned to IMGT TRBV, TRBD and TRBJ reference segments using MiTCR v1.1. Only V-J combinations with frequency above 0.0001, covering roughly 99% of repertoires, were analysed. The TCS score was defined as the ratio of F50 (clonal expansion) to E x V (chaos), calculated using BLOSUM62-based TCRdist between CDR3 peptides within each V-J. Welch's t-statistics and random forest reduced around 510 V-J features to 13, which were used in a naive Bayes classifier (R e1071). TCRdb reanalyzed the raw reads on its own, using fastp at Q25 for trimming and MiXCR for clone calling, and kept in-frame beta chains. Each CDR3 protein appears once, grouped with its most common genes and DNA. TCRdb assigned the V and J calls; the authors' analysis was not used. This sample has about 720,000 distinct CDR3 sequences in its table, and around 20% of those were observed once. The top ten clones comprise over 15% of the sample.

The sequencing sample was made of blood. This clonotype was obtained from a woman between 50 and 59 years old with Graves' hyperthyroidism that later progressed to Graves' ophthalmopathy. The chain is assembled from TRBV5-5 and TRBJ1-1; a confident D gene designation cannot be given. The nucleotides are TGTGCCAGCAGCTCAAAAACACTGAACACTGAAGCTTTCTTT. The resulting protein is CASSSKTLNTEAFF.